This T cell receptor (beta chain) comes out of a study of shared clonotypes between healthy human individuals. The CDR3 has 14 amino acids. The V and J ends lost 5 bases and 14 bases, in that order; junction bases with no gene match: 11. Germline V gene sequence: CDR1 MNHEY, CDR2 SVGAGI. CD8 cells regarded as naive lacked CD45RO, were positively chosen for CCR7, and omitted terminally differentiated effector memory CD45RA+ cells. Measured with immunoSEQ multiplex PCR; TCRdb has only the in-frame clones, and not every one. Seen here are more than 2 million clones, approximately 95% observed once, and the top ten hold about 1.1%.

The genes are TRBV6-5 and TRBJ1-6; TRBD1 aligns across 8 bases. The sequence was obtained from a man aged 18 to 29 in good health. Sequenced sample: naive CD8+ T cells sorted from blood. CDR3 bases: TGTGCCAGCAGTCCGGGACAGGAGATTCCATCCCTCCACTTT. Amino acid sequence: CASSPGQEIPSLHF.